The rows below give T cell receptor beta chains drawn from one sample of a study of Ad26.COV2.S vaccination and SARS-CoV-2 variants. Profiled with immunoSEQ multiplex PCR; TCRdb holds only in-frame clones, not every one. Of roughly 700,000 clones in the sample, around 90% were seen once. The specimen comprised peripheral blood, sampled in a trial of Ad26.COV2.S vaccine versus placebo. These receptors all come from a person between 18 and 59 years old who received the Ad26.COV2.S COVID-19 vaccine or a placebo. The CDR3 runs from the conserved cysteine through the conserved F or W. The order of the fields is CDR3 protein, CDR3 DNA, J gene, clone size, D gene, V gene. The D gene is left open where the match is weak. Rows give clone size only sometimes, using once, few, many, or a class for an expanded clone.

CDR3aa: CASRLNTDTQYF; CDR3nt: TGCGCCAGCAGGTTGAACACAGATACGCAGTATTTT; j_gene: TRBJ2-3; abundance: NA; d_gene: NA; v_gene: TRBV10-2
CDR3aa: CSVNVGVDNEKLFF; CDR3nt: TGCAGCGTTAACGTAGGGGTGGACAATGAAAAACTGTTTTTT; j_gene: TRBJ1-4; abundance: NA; d_gene: NA; v_gene: TRBV29-1
CDR3aa: CASSLTGAQIPNSPLHF; CDR3nt: TGTGCCAGCAGCCTGACAGGGGCCCAAATCCCCAATTCACCCCTCCACTTT; j_gene: TRBJ1-6; abundance: NA; d_gene: TRBD1; v_gene: TRBV7-2
CDR3aa: CASSYSGFGVGEKLFF; CDR3nt: TGTGCCAGCTCGTACTCAGGTTTCGGGGTCGGTGAAAAACTGTTTTTT; j_gene: TRBJ1-4; abundance: NA; d_gene: NA; v_gene: TRBV28
CDR3aa: CASSLDGTEGYTF; CDR3nt: TGTGCCAGCAGCTTAGATGGGACGGAGGGCTACACCTTC; j_gene: TRBJ1-2; abundance: NA; d_gene: NA; v_gene: TRBV11-2
CDR3aa: CASSLRTGRNTEAFF; CDR3nt: TGTGCCAGCAGCTTAAGGACAGGGCGGAACACTGAAGCTTTCTTT; j_gene: TRBJ1-1; abundance: NA; d_gene: TRBD1; v_gene: TRBV11-2
CDR3aa: CASSQDAARWDEQFF; CDR3nt: TGCGCCAGCAGCCAAGACGCCGCACGCTGGGATGAGCAGTTCTTC; j_gene: TRBJ2-1; abundance: NA; d_gene: NA; v_gene: TRBV4-3
CDR3aa: CASSLGTGGELFF; CDR3nt: TGTGCCAGCAGCCTAGGGACAGGCGGGGAGCTGTTTTTT; j_gene: TRBJ2-2; abundance: once; d_gene: TRBD1; v_gene: TRBV7-2
CDR3aa: CAWSSGLADTQYF; CDR3nt: TGTGCCTGGAGTTCGGGCCTTGCAGATACGCAGTATTTT; j_gene: TRBJ2-3; abundance: NA; d_gene: NA; v_gene: TRBV30
CDR3aa: CASSQRSAGGLQFF; CDR3nt: TGTGCCAGCAGCCAAAGGTCAGCGGGAGGGTTGCAGTTCTTC; j_gene: TRBJ2-1; abundance: NA; d_gene: TRBD2; v_gene: TRBV14
CDR3aa: CASSALPDRVRQRTQYF; CDR3nt: TGTGCCAGCAGTGCCCTCCCGGACAGGGTTCGGCAAAGGACGCAGTATTTT; j_gene: TRBJ2-3; abundance: NA; d_gene: TRBD1; v_gene: TRBV6-1
CDR3aa: CASSIAPGGRSEQFF; CDR3nt: TGTGCCAGTAGTATAGCTCCGGGCGGGAGGAGTGAGCAGTTCTTC; j_gene: TRBJ2-1; abundance: once; d_gene: TRBD2; v_gene: TRBV19
CDR3aa: CASSLTHQETQYF; CDR3nt: TGTGCCAGCAGCTTAACGCACCAAGAGACCCAGTACTTC; j_gene: TRBJ2-5; abundance: once; d_gene: NA; v_gene: TRBV7-2
CDR3aa: CASSPPRRTGGGETQYF; CDR3nt: TGTGCCAGTAGTCCCCCCCGAAGGACAGGGGGCGGGGAGACCCAGTACTTC; j_gene: TRBJ2-5; abundance: NA; d_gene: TRBD1; v_gene: TRBV19
CDR3aa: CASSQDGRGTDTQYF; CDR3nt: TGCGCCAGCAGCCAAGATGGGAGGGGCACAGATACGCAGTATTTT; j_gene: TRBJ2-3; abundance: few; d_gene: TRBD2; v_gene: TRBV4-3
CDR3aa: CASSLVEWNEQFF; CDR3nt: TGTGCCAGCAGCTTAGTTGAGTGGAATGAGCAGTTCTTC; j_gene: TRBJ2-1; abundance: NA; d_gene: NA; v_gene: TRBV7-9
CDR3aa: CASSLRARVNTEAFF; CDR3nt: TGTGCCAGCAGTTTAAGGGCCAGGGTGAACACTGAAGCTTTCTTT; j_gene: TRBJ1-1; abundance: once; d_gene: NA; v_gene: TRBV27
CDR3aa: CASTRVGANVLTF; CDR3nt: TGTGCCAGCACCCGGGTCGGGGCCAACGTCCTGACTTTC; j_gene: TRBJ2-6; abundance: NA; d_gene: NA; v_gene: TRBV6-5